These 17 T cell receptor beta chains originate from one sample sequenced in a study of T cell responses to AZD1222 COVID-19 vaccine. Measured with immunoSEQ multiplex PCR; TCRdb has only the in-frame clones, and not every one. Found here are roughly 99,000 clones, about 90% of them singletons; the top ten hold 22%. The source material was peripheral blood, sampled on day 0 of AZD1222 vaccination. The origin of the receptors is an adult in good health.

This chain joins TRBV18 and TRBJ2-5; the D is unclear. Germline-derived CDR1 and CDR2 are KGHSH and LQKENI. Trimming pared 4 bases from V and 2 bases from J, leaving 2 bases between. The CDR3 totals 11 residues. CDR3 amino acids: CASSLQETQYF. The CDR3 bases are TGTGCCAGCTCACTACAAGAGACCCAGTACTTC.

This chain connects TRBV11-2 to TRBJ2-3; a possible D gene is TRBD1 (5 bases). This CDR3 comprises 14 residues. Germline V lookup: CDR1 SGHAT, CDR2 FQNNGV. The V end lost 1 base, the J end lost 2 bases, and 7 bases lay between the germline ends. The CDR3 DNA is TGTGCCAGCAGCTTAGGGGGCTACACAGATACGCAGTATTTT. This codes for CASSLGGYTDTQYF. Drawing the rest from reference TRBV11-2 and TRBJ2-3, the complete variable domain is EAGVAQSPRYKIIEKRQSVAFWCNPISGHATLYWYQQILGQGPKLLIQFQNNGVVDDSQLPKDRFSAERLKGVDSTLKIQPAKLEDSAVYLCASSLGGYTDTQYFGPGTRLTVL.

The chain combines TRBV12-5 with TRBJ2-1; D perhaps matches TRBD2 (6 bases). Germline V gene data show CDR1 as LGHNT and CDR2 as FRNRAP. The CDR3 is 15 residues long. Trimming stripped 6 bases from V and 4 bases from J, with 16 bases between. CDR3 nucleotide sequence: TGTGCTAGTGGCGTGGATAGCGGTGGATACAATGAGCAGTTCTTC. This encodes CASGVDSGGYNEQFF.

The chain recombines TRBV6-2 or TRBV6-3 with TRBJ1-6; 7 bases agree with TRBD1. CDR1 and CDR2 (germline): MNHEY, SVGEGT. V trimming: 2 bases; J trimming: 6 bases; junction bases outside the gene matches: 10. The CDR3 has 17 amino acids. The CDR3 bases are TGTGCCAGCAGTTACGGGGGCCCCGGACAGGTTAATTCACCCCTCCACTTT. It codes for CASSYGGPGQVNSPLHF.

This clone was observed a handful of times. V gene TRBV5-5 combines with J gene TRBJ2-7, with 7 bases matching TRBD1. The ends lost 4 bases at V and 5 bases at J; junction bases unmatched: 9. The V gene's germline CDR1 is SGHKS and CDR2 YYEKEE (reference sequence). The CDR3 covers 14 residues. CDR3 nucleotide sequence: TGTGCCAGCAGCGCTTTCGACAGGGACCACGAGCAGTACTTC. This codes for CASSAFDRDHEQYF.

The sample holds one count of this clone. The CDR3: CASAWLGGAETQYF. The CDR3 bases are TGTGCCAGCGCATGGCTGGGAGGGGCAGAGACCCAGTACTTC. The chain employs TRBV6-6 and TRBJ2-5; 7 bases are shared with TRBD2. Germline values: CDR1 MNHNY, CDR2 SVGAGI (reference sequence). The V segment lost 8 bases and the J segment 4 bases; nucleotides outside the gene matches: 10. The CDR3 is made up of 14 amino acids.

The chain uses TRBV7-9 and TRBJ2-2; the D gene could be TRBD1 or TRBD2 (6 bases each). Per the germline V gene, CDR1 is SEHNR and CDR2 is FQNEAQ (reference sequence). This CDR3 has 15 amino acids. The V gene lost 10 bases and the J gene lost 0 bases, with 15 bases spanning the gap. CDR3 nucleotide sequence: TGTGCCACCCTCATGGGGGGCGCGAACACCGGGGAGCTGTTTTTT. It yields the protein CATLMGGANTGELFF.

V is TRBV11-3 and J is TRBJ2-5; 8 positions agree with TRBD2. V dropped 5 bases and J dropped 0; count of bases not matched to a gene: 8. From germline, CDR1 is SGHNT and CDR2 YENEEA. The CDR3 runs to 16 residues. CDR3 coding DNA: TGTGCCAGCAGCCCAGGACTAGCTCGGCACCAAGAGACCCAGTACTTC. Its translation is CASSPGLARHQETQYF.

The genes are TRBV10-3 and TRBJ2-2; no firm D call. This CDR3 spans 12 amino acids. Germline V gives CDR1 ENHRY, CDR2 SYGVKD. The V and J ends lost 3 bases and 4 bases respectively, with 3 bases between them. This CDR3 is CAISERTGELFF. CDR3 DNA: TGTGCCATCAGTGAACGCACCGGGGAGCTGTTTTTT.

The V gene is TRBV7-2, the J gene TRBJ2-2; D is undetermined. The CDR3 contains 12 residues. Germline assignment: CDR1 SGHTA and CDR2 FQGNSA. The germline V and J ends were trimmed by 1 base and 3 bases, with 0 bases remaining between them. CDR3 sequence reads: CASSLDTGELFF. CDR3 DNA: TGTGCCAGCAGCTTAGACACCGGGGAGCTGTTTTTT. The full variable domain, its missing parts supplied by reference TRBV7-2 and TRBJ2-2, is GAGVSQSPSNKVTEKGKDVELRCDPISGHTALYWYRQSLGQGLEFLIYFQGNSAPDKSGLPSDRFSAERTGGSVSTLTIQRTQQEDSAVYLCASSLDTGELFFGEGSRLTVL.

The chain uses TRBV19 and TRBJ2-7, with 8 bases that match TRBD2. The CDR3 is 16 amino acids. CDR1 LNHDA and CDR2 SQIVND come from the germline V gene (reference sequence). Losses at the gene ends were 3 bases for V and 6 bases for J; bases not matched to a gene: 13. This CDR3 reads CASSIRGLVRPGEQYF. CDR3 in DNA: TGTGCCAGTAGTATCCGGGGACTAGTCCGTCCCGGCGAGCAGTACTTC. Combining the CDR3 with reference TRBV19 and TRBJ2-7 gives the whole variable domain DGGITQSPKYLFRKEGQNVTLSCEQNLNHDAMYWYRQDPGQGLRLIYYSQIVNDFQKGDIAEGYSVSREKKESFPLTVTSAQKNPTAFYLCASSIRGLVRPGEQYFGPGTRLTVT.

The CDR3 nucleotides are TGTGCCAGCAGCGGGACTAGCGGGGGACACCAAGAGACCCAGTACTTC. Translation gives CASSGTSGGHQETQYF. The J gene is TRBJ2-5, the V gene TRBV11-2; TRBD2 matches at 14 bases. CDR3 length: 16 amino acids. Germline V gives CDR1 SGHAT, CDR2 FQNNGV. The V and J ends lost 5 bases and 0 bases, in that order; junction bases with no gene match: 2.

This clone has just one count. The V and J genes are TRBV6-5 and TRBJ2-7, with 7 bases fitting TRBD1. V dropped 6 bases and J dropped 0; count of bases not matched to a gene: 5. The germline gives CDR1 MNHEY, CDR2 SVGAGI. The CDR3 runs to 14 residues. This CDR3 reads CASRTGARSYEQYF. The CDR3 DNA follows: TGTGCCAGCAGAACAGGGGCCCGCTCCTACGAGCAGTACTTC.

The gene calls are TRBV3-1 (or the pseudogene TRBV3-2) and TRBJ1-1; 8 nucleotides align to TRBD1. With V trimmed by 2 bases and J by 10 bases, 6 bases remained unmatched. The CDR3 runs 13 residues. Germline V CDR1 and CDR2: LGHDT, YNNKEL (reference sequence). CDR3 nucleotide sequence: TGTGCCAGCAGCCAATGGACAGGGTTGGTAGCTTTCTTT. Protein sequence: CASSQWTGLVAFF.

V gene TRBV6-2 or TRBV6-3 combines with J gene TRBJ1-4; tentatively, D is TRBD1 (6 bases). The CDR3 runs 15 residues. In germline, CDR1 is MNHEY, CDR2 SVGEGT. Trimming removed 10 bases at V and 6 bases at J, with 21 bases between. CDR3 DNA: TGTGCCACCAGCCTACAGGGATGGGGTGATGAAAAACTGTTTTTT. As protein: CATSLQGWGDEKLFF.

The chain links TRBV7-9 to TRBJ2-5; D is perhaps TRBD2 (6 bases). CDR3 length: 14 residues. V was clipped by 1 base and J by 2 bases, with 8 bases between them. Germline assignment: CDR1 SEHNR and CDR2 FQNEAQ (reference sequence). In nucleotides, the CDR3 is TGTGCCAGCAGCTTAGGGGACTGGCAAGAGACCCAGTACTTC. This encodes CASSLGDWQETQYF.

The gene calls are TRBV5-6 and TRBJ1-2; D is possibly TRBD1 (6 bases). The CDR3 spans 13 residues. Trimming removed 2 bases at V and 13 bases at J, with 18 bases between. Germline V gene data show CDR1 as SGHDT and CDR2 as YYEEEE. The CDR3 nucleotides read TGTGCCAGCAGCTTTGGACAGCCGTCAGGTTCCACCTTC. Protein product: CASSFGQPSGSTF.